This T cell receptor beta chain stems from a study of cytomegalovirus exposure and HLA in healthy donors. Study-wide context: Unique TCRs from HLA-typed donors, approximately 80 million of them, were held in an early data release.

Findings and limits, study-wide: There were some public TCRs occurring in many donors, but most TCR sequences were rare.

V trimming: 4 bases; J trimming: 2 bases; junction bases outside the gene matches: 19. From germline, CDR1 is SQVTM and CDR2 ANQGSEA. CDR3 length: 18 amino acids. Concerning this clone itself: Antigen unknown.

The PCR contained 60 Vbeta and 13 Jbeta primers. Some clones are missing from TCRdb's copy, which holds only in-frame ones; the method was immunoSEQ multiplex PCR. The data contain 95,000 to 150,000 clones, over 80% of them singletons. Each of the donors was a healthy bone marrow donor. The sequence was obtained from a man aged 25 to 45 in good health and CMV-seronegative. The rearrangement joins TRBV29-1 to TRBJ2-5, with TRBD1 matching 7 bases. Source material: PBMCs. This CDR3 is CSVVHRDSQRGPQETQYF. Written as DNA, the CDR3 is TGCAGCGTTGTCCACCGGGACAGCCAGCGCGGGCCTCAAGAGACCCAGTACTTC.